This is a list of T cell receptor beta chains from one sample in a study of cytomegalovirus exposure and HLA in healthy donors. Sequencing was performed with immunoSEQ multiplex PCR; in TCRdb, only in-frame clones are kept and a portion is missing. The repertoire holds some 120,000 clones, about 76% seen once, with 5.5% to 8.5% in the top ten. Material for sequencing was PBMCs. These receptors were collected from a man aged 35 to 55 in good health and CMV-seropositive. CDR3s include the opening cysteine and the closing phenylalanine or tryptophan. The D gene is left open where the match is weak.

j_call: TRBJ1-4; d_call: .; cdr3_length: 15; v_call: TRBV19; cdr3_aa: CASRPDRSTNEKLFF
j_call: TRBJ2-1; d_call: .; cdr3_length: 13; v_call: TRBV6-5; cdr3_aa: CASSYSSQVEQFF
j_call: TRBJ2-3; d_call: .; cdr3_length: 15; v_call: TRBV5-1; cdr3_aa: CASIAGRFPTDTQYF
j_call: TRBJ2-3; d_call: .; cdr3_length: 15; v_call: TRBV2; cdr3_aa: CASSADRRSADTQYF
j_call: TRBJ1-2; d_call: TRBD1; cdr3_length: 14; v_call: TRBV7-2; cdr3_aa: CAGSHAGQGNGYTF
j_call: TRBJ2-3; d_call: TRBD2; cdr3_length: 18; v_call: TRBV2; cdr3_aa: CASSEGITGGHSTDTQYF
j_call: TRBJ2-3; d_call: .; cdr3_length: 12; v_call: TRBV27; cdr3_aa: CASSPNTDTQYF
j_call: TRBJ2-3; d_call: .; cdr3_length: 14; v_call: TRBV11-3; cdr3_aa: CASSLGGLTDTQYF
j_call: TRBJ2-3; d_call: .; cdr3_length: 14; v_call: TRBV19; cdr3_aa: CASSIGTGTDTQYF
j_call: TRBJ1-4; d_call: TRBD1; cdr3_length: 15; v_call: TRBV27; cdr3_aa: CASSPMDAGGGKLFF
j_call: TRBJ1-5; d_call: .; cdr3_length: 14; v_call: TRBV19; cdr3_aa: CASSETGYNQPQHF
j_call: TRBJ1-4; d_call: TRBD1; cdr3_length: 14; v_call: TRBV7-8; cdr3_aa: CASSLVEGAEKLFF
j_call: TRBJ2-7; d_call: TRBD2; cdr3_length: 16; v_call: TRBV28; cdr3_aa: CASLEWSGGRLYEQYF